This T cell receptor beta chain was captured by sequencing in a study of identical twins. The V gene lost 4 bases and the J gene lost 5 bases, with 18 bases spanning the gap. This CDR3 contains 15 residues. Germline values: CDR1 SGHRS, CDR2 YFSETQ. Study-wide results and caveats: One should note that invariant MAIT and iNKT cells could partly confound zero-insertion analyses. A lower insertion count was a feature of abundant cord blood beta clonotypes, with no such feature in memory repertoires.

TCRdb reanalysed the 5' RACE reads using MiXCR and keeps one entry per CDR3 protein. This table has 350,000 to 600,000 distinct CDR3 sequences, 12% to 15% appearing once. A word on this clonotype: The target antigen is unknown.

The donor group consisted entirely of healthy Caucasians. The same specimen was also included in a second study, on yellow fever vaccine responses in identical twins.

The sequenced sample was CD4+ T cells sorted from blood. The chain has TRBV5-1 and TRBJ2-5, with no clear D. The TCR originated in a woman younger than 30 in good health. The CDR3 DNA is TGCGCCAGCAGCCCCAGGACGACGACGGGTGAGACCCAGTACTTC. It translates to CASSPRTTTGETQYF.